This TCR beta chain is from a study of cytomegalovirus exposure and HLA in healthy donors. 13 Jbeta primers and 60 Vbeta primers were used for the PCR. Generated by immunoSEQ multiplex PCR, the TCRdb table keeps only in-frame clones and is missing some. The repertoire consists of over 150,000 clones, with 77% occurring once and the leading ten covering approximately 1.5%. This CDR3 is built from 17 residues. Between the trimmed V and J ends, which lost 4 bases and 0 bases, there was a span of 19 bases. CDR1 is SGHRS, CDR2 YFSETQ, per germline. The sequencing sample was made of PBMCs. The genes are TRBV5-1 and TRBJ1-1; maybe TRBD1 (6 bases). The receptor's source is a woman aged 25 to 39 in good health and CMV-seropositive. The CDR3 loop reads CASSPGAGFGLNTEAFF. The CDR3 DNA reads as TGCGCCAGCAGCCCAGGGGCTGGGTTCGGCCTGAACACTGAAGCTTTCTTT.